The 6 T cell receptor beta chains below were found in one sample sequenced in a study of beta chain features in type 1 diabetes. cDNA synthesis used the whole RNA isolate, giving expressed TCRB sequences. Clones were read by immunoSEQ multiplex PCR, and TCRdb kept only the in-frame ones, dropping some. The sample carries fewer than 500,000 clones, 11% to 15% recorded once. The source material was naive CD4+ T cells from blood. The receptor source for this set is a man aged 25 to 40 in good health.

This clone was observed a handful of times. The rearrangement uses TRBV7-2 and TRBJ1-1, with a tentative D call TRBD1 (6 bases). Trimming left V 5 bases short and J 1 base short, with 20 bases between. CDR1 is SGHTA, CDR2 FQGNSA, per germline. There are 17 residues in the CDR3. The CDR3 DNA follows: TGTGCCAGCAGCAGGGACACGTACGACGGAAAGAACACTGAAGCTTTCTTT. Residues: CASSRDTYDGKNTEAFF.

This clone was detected a few times. The gene calls are TRBV28 and TRBJ2-7; no firm D call. The CDR3 length is 12 residues. V was shortened by 6 bases and J by 4 bases, with 10 bases between the two germline ends. From germline, CDR1 is MDHEN and CDR2 SYDVKM. The CDR3 loop is CASSTMSYEQYV. CDR3 nucleotides: TGTGCCAGCAGCACGATGTCGTACGAGCAGTACGTC.

This clone was found once. The V call is TRBV9, the J call TRBJ2-1; a weak D match, TRBD1 (6 bases). Germline V gives CDR1 SGDLS, CDR2 YYNGEE. V was clipped by 1 base and J by 2 bases, with 10 bases between them. CDR3 length: 15 amino acids. CDR3 in amino acids: CASSVQGSAYNEQFF. The CDR3 DNA is TGTGCCAGCAGCGTACAGGGGTCCGCCTACAATGAGCAGTTCTTC.

V and J are TRBV15 and TRBJ2-5, with 9 bases fitting TRBD2. The junction had 16 bases not matched to a gene; V was cut back by 3 bases and J by 5 bases. CDR1 LNHNV and CDR2 YYDKDF come from the germline V gene (reference sequence). The CDR3 has 18 residues. Here the CDR3 reads CATSRLYGGGGAEETQYF. Here the CDR3 DNA reads TGTGCCACCAGCAGGCTGTACGGTGGCGGGGGGGCCGAGGAGACCCAGTACTTC.

The chain uses TRBV27 and TRBJ2-1; D call uncertain. V lost 3 bases, J lost 5 bases, and 11 bases lay in between. The CDR3 length is 14 residues. Germline V gene data show CDR1 as MNHEY and CDR2 as SMNVEV (reference sequence). CDR3 coding DNA: TGTGCCAGCAGTTTGTGGTGGGGAAACAATGAGCAGTTCTTC. Its protein product is CASSLWWGNNEQFF.

The J gene is TRBJ2-4, the V gene TRBV18; D uncertain. The germline V gene has CDR1 KGHSH and CDR2 LQKENI. V was pared by 2 bases and J by 7 bases, with 18 bases between. The CDR3 runs to 16 residues. DNA for the CDR3: TGTGCCAGCTCACCATTCGTCCGGACCCAAGTTAACATTCAGTACTTC. Amino acid sequence: CASSPFVRTQVNIQYF.